The T cell receptor beta chain under discussion was sequenced for a study of blood T cell repertoires in COVID-19. Turning to the study itself: From the United States, Italy and Spain came samples of acute and convalescent COVID-19.

Germline values: CDR1 LGHNA, CDR2 YNFKEQ. CDR3 length equals 17 residues. Trimming cost V 0 bases and J 4 bases; bases outside gene matches: 7. The protocol was immunoSEQ multiplex PCR, while the TCRdb copy is restricted to in-frame clones and leaves out a portion. The sample has roughly 87,000 clones, 70% to 85% seen once. This clone is a singleton in its sample. The chain is built from TRBV4-2 and TRBJ2-2, with TRBD2 matching over 8 bases. The material sequenced was peripheral blood. The sequence was collected from a woman in her fifties or sixties with acute or convalescent COVID-19. The CDR3 is CASSQDASGFFTGELFF. CDR3 bases: TGTGCCAGCAGCCAAGACGCTAGCGGGTTCTTCACCGGGGAGCTGTTTTTT.